The rows below give T cell receptor beta chains drawn from one sample of a study of OX40 agonist ivuxolimab in advanced cancers. TCRdb's copy holds only in-frame clones and misses some; the assay was immunoSEQ multiplex PCR. The profile shows 65,000 to 90,000 clones, about 80% of them singletons. This material consisted of CD4+ or CD8+ T cells sorted from blood, taken in a trial of the OX40 agonist ivuxolimab. The receptors come from an adult with an advanced solid tumor such as melanoma, head and neck, liver or kidney cancer. Each CDR3 is given with its conserved first and last residue. A D gene is named only where the DNA matches it firmly. Rows give clone size only sometimes, using once, few, many, or a class for an expanded clone.

size,D,J,V,DNA,CDR3
few,TRBD1,TRBJ1-2,TRBV7-2,TGTGCCAGCAGCCCTTATCCCGGGACAGGGACCTTAGGCTACACCTTC,CASSPYPGTGTLGYTF
-,-,TRBJ1-1,TRBV5-4,TGTGCCAGCAGCACGGATGCCAGGGCGGAGGCTGAAGCTTTCTTT,CASSTDARAEAEAFF
-,-,TRBJ1-5,TRBV7-8,TGTGCCAGCAGCGAAACAGAGGATCAGCCCCAGCATTTT,CASSETEDQPQHF
-,-,TRBJ1-4,TRBV9,TGTGCCAGCAGCCCCGGGGGAGGGGCGCGTTTTGAAAAACTGTTTTTT,CASSPGGGARFEKLFF
-,-,TRBJ1-6,TRBV4-2,TGTGCCAGCAGCCCGGACCGGAGCTCCTATAATTCACCCCTCCACTTT,CASSPDRSSYNSPLHF
-,-,TRBJ1-1,TRBV5-1,TGCGCCAGCAGCTTGGCGTCCCAGGGAGCTGAAGCTTTCTTT,CASSLASQGAEAFF
once,TRBD2,TRBJ2-5,TRBV27,TGTGCCAGCAGGTTAGGGACTAGCGGGGACGAGACCCAGTACTTC,CASRLGTSGDETQYF
-,TRBD2,TRBJ2-7,TRBV4-3,TGCGCCAGCAGCCGAAGTAGCGGGGACGAGCAGTACTTC,CASSRSSGDEQYF
-,-,TRBJ2-2,TRBV6-6,TGTGCCAGCAGTTACTCGCGAACCGGGGAGCTGTTTTTT,CASSYSRTGELFF
few,-,TRBJ1-6,TRBV18,TGTGCCAGCTCACCCCCTAGCCTTGGTTCACGATCACCCCTCCACTTT,CASSPPSLGSRSPLHF
-,-,TRBJ1-1,TRBV9,TGTGCCAGCAGCGTAGGTAAGGGTTGGATGAACACTGAAGCTTTCTTT,CASSVGKGWMNTEAFF
-,TRBD1,TRBJ1-1,TRBV29-1,TGCAGCGCCCTGACAGGGGCCGTGAGTGAAGCTTTCTTT,CSALTGAVSEAFF
-,-,TRBJ1-1,TRBV19,TGTGCCAGTAGTATTAAAGACAGATCCACTGAAGCTTTCTTT,CASSIKDRSTEAFF
-,-,TRBJ2-3,TRBV27,TGTGCCAGCAGTTTGGTCTCGGGATACCTGAGCACAGATACGCAGTATTTT,CASSLVSGYLSTDTQYF
-,-,TRBJ1-2,TRBV6-6,TGTGCCAGCAGTTACTATGGGACGGATGGCTACACCTTC,CASSYYGTDGYTF
-,TRBD2,TRBJ2-3,TRBV7-2,TGTGCCAGCAGCTTTAGCGGGGGGGCAACAGATACGCAGTATTTT,CASSFSGGATDTQYF
many,-,TRBJ2-1,TRBV7-2,TGTGCCAGCAGCCTCTTACCCGGATACAATGAGCAGTTCTTC,CASSLLPGYNEQFF
once,-,TRBJ2-3,TRBV29-1,TGCAGCTCGCGGTACACAGATACGCAGTATTTT,CSSRYTDTQYF
-,-,TRBJ1-3,TRBV11-2,TGTGCCAGCAGCTTGAATGGTGGGGTCGGGAACACCATATATTTT,CASSLNGGVGNTIYF
-,TRBD1,TRBJ2-5,TRBV7-2,TGTGCCAGCAGCGAGGGACAGGGGGCTATAAAGACCCAGTACTTC,CASSEGQGAIKTQYF
once,-,TRBJ1-4,TRBV6-5,TGTGCCAGCAAGGGGACGTATGCAACTAATGAAAAACTGTTTTTT,CASKGTYATNEKLFF
-,TRBD1,TRBJ2-3,TRBV19,TGTGCCAGTACCCGGGACAGGGGGACAGATACGCAGTATTTT,CASTRDRGTDTQYF
-,-,TRBJ1-3,TRBV7-9,TGTGCCAGCAGCTCCGGGGGCGCTGGAAACACCATATATTTT,CASSSGGAGNTIYF
few,TRBD1,TRBJ1-1,TRBV6-5,TGTGCCGTGGAGGACAGGGAGTACACTGAAGCTTTCTTT,CAVEDREYTEAFF
-,-,TRBJ1-6,TRBV28,TGTGCCAGCAGTACCCCAGCGGGGTCTGGTAATTCACCCCTCCACTTT,CASSTPAGSGNSPLHF
-,-,TRBJ2-6,TRBV4-3,TGCGCCAGCAGCCACTCAAGGGTGGCGGGGGCCAACGTCCTGACTTTC,CASSHSRVAGANVLTF
-,-,TRBJ2-2,TRBV27,TGTGCCAGCAGTTTTCTCGCCCAGCCCTCCTCGGGGGAGCTGTTTTTT,CASSFLAQPSSGELFF